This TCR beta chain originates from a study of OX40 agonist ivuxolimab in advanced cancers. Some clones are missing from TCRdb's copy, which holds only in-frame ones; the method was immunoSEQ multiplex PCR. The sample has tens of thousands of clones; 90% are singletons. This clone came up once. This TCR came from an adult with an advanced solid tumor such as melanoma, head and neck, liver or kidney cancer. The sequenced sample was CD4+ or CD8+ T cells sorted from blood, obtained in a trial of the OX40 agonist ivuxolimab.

CDR3 in amino acids: CASSEGHPYNEQFF. The CDR3 DNA sequence: TGCGCCAGCAGTGAGGGTCATCCCTACAATGAGCAGTTCTTC. The V and J genes are TRBV10-1 and TRBJ2-1; no reliable D call. CDR1 and CDR2 (germline): WNHNN, SYGVQD (reference sequence). V was cut by 2 bases and J by 2 bases, with 7 bases left in between. This CDR3 is built from 14 residues.